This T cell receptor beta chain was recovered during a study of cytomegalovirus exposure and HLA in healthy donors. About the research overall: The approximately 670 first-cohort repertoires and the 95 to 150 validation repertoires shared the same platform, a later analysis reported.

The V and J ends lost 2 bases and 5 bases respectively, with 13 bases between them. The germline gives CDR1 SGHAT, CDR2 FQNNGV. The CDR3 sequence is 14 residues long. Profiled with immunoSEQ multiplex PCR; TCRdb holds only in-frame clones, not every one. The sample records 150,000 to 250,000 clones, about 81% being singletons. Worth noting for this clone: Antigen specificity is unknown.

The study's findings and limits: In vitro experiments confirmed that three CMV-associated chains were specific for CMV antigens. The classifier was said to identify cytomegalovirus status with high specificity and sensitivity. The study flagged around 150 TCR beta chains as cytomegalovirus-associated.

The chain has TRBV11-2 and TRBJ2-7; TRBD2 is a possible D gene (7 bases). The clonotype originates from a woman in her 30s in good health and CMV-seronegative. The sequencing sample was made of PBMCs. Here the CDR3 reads CASSLMGGQHEQYF. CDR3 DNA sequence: TGTGCCAGCAGCTTAATGGGGGGGCAGCACGAGCAGTACTTC.